The entry below describes one T cell receptor (beta chain). This record belongs to a study of early stage breast cancer tumors. Each sample had two DNA replicates, about 0.5 ug blood or roughly 1.6 ug tissue. The data were produced by immunoSEQ multiplex PCR, yet TCRdb's version contains in-frame clones alone and is incomplete. The sample lists more than 55,000 clones, 80% occurring once. This CDR3 comprises 14 residues. The germline V gene encodes CDR1 SGHTA and CDR2 FQGTGA. Trimming stripped 8 bases from V and 0 bases from J, with 8 bases between. This sequence was found in a person in their 40s with breast cancer. This chain uses TRBV7-3 with TRBJ2-6; TRBD1 or TRBD2 may be the D gene (5 bases each). The sample taken for sequencing was blood. CDR3 sequence (DNA): TGTGCCAGCGGGACCCTCTCTGGGGCCAACGTCCTGACTTTC. Its protein is CASGTLSGANVLTF.